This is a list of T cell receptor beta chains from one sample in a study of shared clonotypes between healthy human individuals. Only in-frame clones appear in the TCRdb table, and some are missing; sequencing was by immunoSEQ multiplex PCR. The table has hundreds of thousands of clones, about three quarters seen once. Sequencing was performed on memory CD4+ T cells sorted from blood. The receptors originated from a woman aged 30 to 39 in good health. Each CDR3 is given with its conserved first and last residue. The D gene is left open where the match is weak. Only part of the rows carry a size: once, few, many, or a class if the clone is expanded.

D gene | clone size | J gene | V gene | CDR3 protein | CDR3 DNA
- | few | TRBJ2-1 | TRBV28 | CASNGQGVHNEQFF | TGTGCCAGCAATGGGCAGGGAGTGCACAATGAGCAGTTCTTC
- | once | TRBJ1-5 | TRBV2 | CASNMAGLGQPQHF | TGTGCCAGCAATATGGCCGGGCTGGGGCAGCCCCAGCATTTT
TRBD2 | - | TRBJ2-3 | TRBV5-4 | CASSLELARSTDTQYF | TGTGCCAGCAGCTTGGAACTAGCGCGATCCACAGATACGCAGTATTTT
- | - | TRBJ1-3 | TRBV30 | CAWSVGGVIENTIYF | TGTGCCTGGAGTGTAGGCGGGGTCATCGAAAACACCATATATTTT
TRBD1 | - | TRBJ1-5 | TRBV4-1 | CASSQDGQGRGQPQHF | TGCGCCAGCAGCCAGGACGGACAGGGGCGAGGTCAGCCCCAGCATTTT
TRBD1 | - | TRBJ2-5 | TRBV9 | CASSAHDRAQETQYF | TGTGCCAGCAGCGCCCACGACAGGGCCCAAGAGACCCAGTACTTC
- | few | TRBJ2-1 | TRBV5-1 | CASSLDRVSYNEQFF | TGCGCCAGCAGCTTGGACAGGGTCTCCTACAATGAGCAGTTCTTC
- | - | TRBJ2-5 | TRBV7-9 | CASSSPAPTPEETQYF | TGTGCCAGCAGCTCCCCGGCGCCGACCCCCGAAGAGACCCAGTACTTC
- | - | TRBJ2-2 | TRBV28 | CASSPWTGGGAGGANTGELFF | TGTGCCAGCAGTCCCTGGACAGGGGGAGGAGCGGGAGGGGCGAACACCGGGGAGCTGTTTTTT
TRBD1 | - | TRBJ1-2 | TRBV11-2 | CASSRGQGDGYTF | TGTGCCAGCAGCAGGGGGCAGGGGGATGGCTACACCTTC
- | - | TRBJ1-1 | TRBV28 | CASSLPENTEAFF | TGTGCCAGCAGTTTACCCGAGAACACTGAAGCTTTCTTT
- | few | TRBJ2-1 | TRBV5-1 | CASSRDSTSYNEQFF | TGCGCCAGCAGCCGGGACTCGACCTCCTACAATGAGCAGTTCTTC
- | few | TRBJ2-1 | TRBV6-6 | CASSYSLTDRYNEQFF | TGTGCCAGCAGTTACTCTTTAACAGACAGATACAATGAGCAGTTCTTC
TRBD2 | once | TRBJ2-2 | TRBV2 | CASKAGANTGELFF | TGTGCCAGCAAAGCGGGAGCGAACACCGGGGAGCTGTTTTTT
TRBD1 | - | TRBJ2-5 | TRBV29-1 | CSVDDPDREETQYF | TGCAGCGTGGATGACCCTGACAGGGAAGAGACCCAGTACTTC